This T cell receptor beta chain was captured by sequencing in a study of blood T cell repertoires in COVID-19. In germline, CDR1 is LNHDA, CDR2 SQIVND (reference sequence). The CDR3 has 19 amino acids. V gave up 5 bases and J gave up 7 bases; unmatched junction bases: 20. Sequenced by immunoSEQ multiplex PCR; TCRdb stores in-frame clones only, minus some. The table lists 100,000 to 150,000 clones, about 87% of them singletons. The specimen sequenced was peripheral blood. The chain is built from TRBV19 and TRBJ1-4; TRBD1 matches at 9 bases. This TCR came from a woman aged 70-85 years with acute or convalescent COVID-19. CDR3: CASSAGGQGEEFFGEKLFF. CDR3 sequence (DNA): TGTGCCAGTAGTGCGGGGGGACAGGGAGAGGAATTTTTCGGTGAAAAACTGTTTTTT.